Listed here is a single TCR beta chain. This sample stems from a study of blood T cell repertoires in COVID-19. Study-level information: Samples of COVID-19 (acute and convalescent) were obtained from the United States, Italy and Spain. Sample material is recorded as cDNA or gDNA derived from T cells, B-cell-depleted T cells, or PBMCs.

The CDR3 totals 16 residues. The ends were cut back, 2 bases at V and 4 bases at J, with 18 bases in the middle. Germline V gene sequence: CDR1 SGHRS, CDR2 YFSETQ. In the original workflow: Scientists estimated how many nucleated cells there were by amplifying reference gene primers. Produced via immunoSEQ multiplex PCR; TCRdb's table is partial and in-frame only. D and trimming come from the DNA, and the V and J calls and clone size come from that table. The repertoire consists of about 160,000 clones, with around 84% occurring once and the leading ten covering approximately 19%. The chain is built from TRBV5-1 and TRBJ1-1; no definite D call. Material for sequencing was peripheral blood. This receptor was obtained from a woman over 75 with acute or convalescent COVID-19. CDR3 region: CASSFKFAREGTEAFF. In DNA, the CDR3 is TGCGCCAGCAGCTTTAAATTTGCCCGAGAGGGCACTGAAGCTTTCTTT.